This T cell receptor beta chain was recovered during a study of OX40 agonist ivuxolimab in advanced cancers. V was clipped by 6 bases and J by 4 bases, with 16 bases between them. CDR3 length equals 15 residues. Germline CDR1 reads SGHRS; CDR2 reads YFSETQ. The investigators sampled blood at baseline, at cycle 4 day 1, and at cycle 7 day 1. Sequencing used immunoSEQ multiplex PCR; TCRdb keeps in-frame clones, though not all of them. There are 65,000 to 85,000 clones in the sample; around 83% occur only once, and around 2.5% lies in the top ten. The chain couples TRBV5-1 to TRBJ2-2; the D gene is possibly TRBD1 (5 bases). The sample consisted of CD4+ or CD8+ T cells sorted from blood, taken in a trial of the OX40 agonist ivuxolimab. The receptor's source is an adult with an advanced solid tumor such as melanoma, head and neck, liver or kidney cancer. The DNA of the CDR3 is TGCGCCAGCAAGGATCAGACAGTTGGCACCGGGGAGCTGTTTTTT. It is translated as CASKDQTVGTGELFF.